This is a list of T cell receptor beta chains from one sample in a study of OX40 agonist ivuxolimab in advanced cancers. Some clones are missing from TCRdb's copy, which holds only in-frame ones; the method was immunoSEQ multiplex PCR. Among around 140,000 clones, about nine tenths were seen once, and the ten largest hold approximately 0.99%. Material: CD4+ or CD8+ T cells sorted from blood, obtained in a trial of the OX40 agonist ivuxolimab. The source of these receptors is an adult with an advanced solid tumor such as melanoma, head and neck, liver or kidney cancer. The CDR3 runs from the conserved cysteine through the conserved F or W. D genes are given only for firm matches. For some rows the clone size is stated as once, few or many, or as a class when expanded; others skip it.

clone size,V gene,J gene,D gene,CDR3 DNA,CDR3 protein
NA,TRBV30,TRBJ1-1,NA,TGTGCCTGGAGTCCCTTTGGAGGGGCAGGTACTGAAGCTTTCTTT,CAWSPFGGAGTEAFF
NA,TRBV7-9,TRBJ1-5,NA,TGTGCCAGCAGCTTAGTTGGGACCGATCAGCCCCAGCATTTT,CASSLVGTDQPQHF
once,TRBV7-9,TRBJ2-3,TRBD2,TGTGCCAGCAGCTTAGAACCAGCGGGGGGCACAGATACGCAGTATTTT,CASSLEPAGGTDTQYF
NA,TRBV5-4,TRBJ2-4,NA,TGTGCCAGCAGCTTTCCCGGGGCAGGCGAAAACATTCAGTACTTC,CASSFPGAGENIQYF
NA,TRBV2,TRBJ1-2,NA,TGTGCCAGCCTCATCCGGGACGGCGGCGGAGGTGGCTACACCTTC,CASLIRDGGGGGYTF
once,TRBV4-3,TRBJ1-6,NA,TGCGCCAGCAGCCAAGAGTCCGGGACAATGGGAGGTTCACCCCTCCACTTT,CASSQESGTMGGSPLHF
once,TRBV7-2,TRBJ1-5,NA,TGTGCCAGCAGCTTAGATCTGACAGTTTTTAGCAATCAGCCCCAGCATTTT,CASSLDLTVFSNQPQHF
NA,TRBV27,TRBJ2-1,TRBD2,TGTGCCAGCAGGACTAGCGGACCCTACAATGAGCAGTTCTTC,CASRTSGPYNEQFF
NA,TRBV18,TRBJ2-7,TRBD2,TGTGCCAGCTCACCACCAGCGGCAGGGAGGGCCGAGCAGTACTTC,CASSPPAAGRAEQYF
NA,TRBV9,TRBJ2-5,TRBD2,TGTGCCAGCAGCCCACTAGCGGGAGGGCCGGAGACCCAGTACTTC,CASSPLAGGPETQYF
once,TRBV6-1,TRBJ2-7,TRBD1,TGTGCCAGCAGTGAGGGACAGGGTCTAGAGCAGTACTTC,CASSEGQGLEQYF
NA,TRBV7-8,TRBJ2-5,NA,TGTGCCAGCATCCTTTCGGACCCGACCACCCTCGGGACCCAGTACTTC,CASILSDPTTLGTQYF
NA,TRBV6-5,TRBJ2-3,NA,TGTGCCAGCAGTTTCTCAGATACGCAGTATTTT,CASSFSDTQYF